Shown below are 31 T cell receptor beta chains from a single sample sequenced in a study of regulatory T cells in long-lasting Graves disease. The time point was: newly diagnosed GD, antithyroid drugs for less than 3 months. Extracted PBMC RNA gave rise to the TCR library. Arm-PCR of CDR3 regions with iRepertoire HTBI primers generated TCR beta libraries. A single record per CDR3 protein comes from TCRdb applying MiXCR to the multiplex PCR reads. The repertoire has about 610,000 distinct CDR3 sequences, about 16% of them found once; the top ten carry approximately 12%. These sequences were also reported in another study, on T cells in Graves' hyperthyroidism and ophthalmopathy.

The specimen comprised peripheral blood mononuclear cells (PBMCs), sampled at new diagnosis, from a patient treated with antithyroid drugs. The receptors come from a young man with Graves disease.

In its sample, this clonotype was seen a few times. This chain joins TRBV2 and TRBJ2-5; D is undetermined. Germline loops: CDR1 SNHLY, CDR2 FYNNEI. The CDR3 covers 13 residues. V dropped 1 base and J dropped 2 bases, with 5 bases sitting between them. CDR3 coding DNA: TGTGCCAGCAGTGAAGGTCCACAAGAGACCCAGTACTTC. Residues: CASSEGPQETQYF.

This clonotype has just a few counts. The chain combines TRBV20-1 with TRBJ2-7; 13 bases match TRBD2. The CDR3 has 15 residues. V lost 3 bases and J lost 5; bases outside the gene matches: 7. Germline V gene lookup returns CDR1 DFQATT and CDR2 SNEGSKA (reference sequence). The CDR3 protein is CSASGGTSGAHEQYF. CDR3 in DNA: TGCAGTGCTAGCGGCGGGACTAGCGGGGCCCACGAGCAGTACTTC.

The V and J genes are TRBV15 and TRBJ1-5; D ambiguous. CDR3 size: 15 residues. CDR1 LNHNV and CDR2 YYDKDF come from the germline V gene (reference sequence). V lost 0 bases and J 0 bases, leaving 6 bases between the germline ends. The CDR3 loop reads CATSRDYISNQPQHF. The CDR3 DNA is TGTGCCACCAGCAGAGACTACATTAGCAATCAGCCCCAGCATTTT.

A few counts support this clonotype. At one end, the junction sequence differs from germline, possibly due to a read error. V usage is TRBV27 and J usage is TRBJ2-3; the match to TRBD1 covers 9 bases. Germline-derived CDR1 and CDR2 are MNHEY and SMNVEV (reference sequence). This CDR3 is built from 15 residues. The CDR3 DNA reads TGTGCCAACAGTTTCTACAGGGGGCAAGGAGATACGCAGTATTTT. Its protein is CANSFYRGQGDTQYF.

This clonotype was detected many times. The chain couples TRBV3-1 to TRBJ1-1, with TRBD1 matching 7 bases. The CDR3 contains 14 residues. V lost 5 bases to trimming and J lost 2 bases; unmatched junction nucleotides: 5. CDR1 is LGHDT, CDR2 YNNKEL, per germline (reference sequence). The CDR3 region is CASSSRDRNTEAFF. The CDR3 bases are TGTGCCAGCAGCTCCCGGGACAGAAACACTGAAGCTTTCTTT.

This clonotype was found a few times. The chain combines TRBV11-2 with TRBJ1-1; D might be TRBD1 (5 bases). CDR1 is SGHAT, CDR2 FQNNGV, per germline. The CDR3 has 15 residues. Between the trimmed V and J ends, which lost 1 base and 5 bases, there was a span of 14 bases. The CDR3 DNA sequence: TGTGCCAGCAGCTTAGCGTCAGGGTGGGGGACTGAAGCTTTCTTT. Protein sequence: CASSLASGWGTEAFF. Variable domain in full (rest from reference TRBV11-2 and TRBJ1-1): EAGVAQSPRYKIIEKRQSVAFWCNPISGHATLYWYQQILGQGPKLLIQFQNNGVVDDSQLPKDRFSAERLKGVDSTLKIQPAKLEDSAVYLCASSLASGWGTEAFFGQGTRLTVV.

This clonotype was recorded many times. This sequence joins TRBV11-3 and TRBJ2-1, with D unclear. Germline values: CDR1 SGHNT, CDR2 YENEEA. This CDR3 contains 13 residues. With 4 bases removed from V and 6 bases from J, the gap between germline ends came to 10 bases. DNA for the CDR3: TGTGCCAGCAGCTATGGAATGTTCAATGAGCAGTTCTTC. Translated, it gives CASSYGMFNEQFF.

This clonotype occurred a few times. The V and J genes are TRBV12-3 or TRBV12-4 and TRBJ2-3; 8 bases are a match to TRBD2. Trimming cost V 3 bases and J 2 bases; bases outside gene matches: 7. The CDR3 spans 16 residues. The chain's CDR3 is CASSFLGLGNTDTQYF. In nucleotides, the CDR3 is TGTGCCAGCAGTTTCCTGGGACTAGGGAACACAGATACGCAGTATTTT.

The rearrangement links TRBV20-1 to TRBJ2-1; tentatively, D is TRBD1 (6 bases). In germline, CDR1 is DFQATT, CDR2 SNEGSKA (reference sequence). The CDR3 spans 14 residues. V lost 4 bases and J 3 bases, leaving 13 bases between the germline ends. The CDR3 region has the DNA TGCAGTGCTACCGCAGGGGCCCACTACAATGAGCAGTTCTTC. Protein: CSATAGAHYNEQFF.

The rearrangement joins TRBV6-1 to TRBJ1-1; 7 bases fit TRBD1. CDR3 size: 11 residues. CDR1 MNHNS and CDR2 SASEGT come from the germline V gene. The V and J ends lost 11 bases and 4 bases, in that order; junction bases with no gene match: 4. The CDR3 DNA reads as TGTGCCGGGGCAGGGGGCACTGAAGCTTTCTTT. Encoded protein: CAGAGGTEAFF.

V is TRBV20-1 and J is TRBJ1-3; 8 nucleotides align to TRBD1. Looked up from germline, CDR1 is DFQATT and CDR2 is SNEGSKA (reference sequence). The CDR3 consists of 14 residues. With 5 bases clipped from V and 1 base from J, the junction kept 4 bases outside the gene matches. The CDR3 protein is CSADRGPSGNTIYF. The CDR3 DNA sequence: TGCAGTGCTGACAGGGGTCCTTCTGGAAACACCATATATTTT.

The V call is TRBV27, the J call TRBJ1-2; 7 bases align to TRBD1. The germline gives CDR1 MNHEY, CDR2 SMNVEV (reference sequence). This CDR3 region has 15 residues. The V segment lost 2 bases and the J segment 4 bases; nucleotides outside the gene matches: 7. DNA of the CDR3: TGTGCCAGCAGTTTAAGCCGACAGGGCACCTATGGCTACACCTTC. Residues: CASSLSRQGTYGYTF.

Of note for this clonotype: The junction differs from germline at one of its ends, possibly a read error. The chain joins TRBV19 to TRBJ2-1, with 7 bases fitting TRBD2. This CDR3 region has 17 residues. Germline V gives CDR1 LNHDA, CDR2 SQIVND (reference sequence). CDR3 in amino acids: CASSPREGSGPYSEQFF. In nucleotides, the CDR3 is TGTGCCAGTAGTCCCCGTGAGGGTAGCGGGCCGTACAGTGAGCAGTTCTTC.

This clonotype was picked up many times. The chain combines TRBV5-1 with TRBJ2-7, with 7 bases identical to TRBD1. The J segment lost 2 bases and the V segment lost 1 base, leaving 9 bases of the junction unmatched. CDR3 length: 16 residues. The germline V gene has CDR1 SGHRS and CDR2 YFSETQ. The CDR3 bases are TGCGCCAGCAGCTTGCAAGCCGGGACAGACGCCTACGAGCAGTACTTC. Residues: CASSLQAGTDAYEQYF.

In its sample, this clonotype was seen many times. The CDR3 DNA follows: TGCAGTGCTCTCTCAGGGAGGACAGATACGCAGTATTTT. This codes for CSALSGRTDTQYF. V is TRBV20-1 and J is TRBJ2-3; the D gene is possibly TRBD2 (6 bases). Trimming took 5 bases from V and 3 from J, leaving 12 bases between them. The CDR3 extends over 13 amino acids. From germline, CDR1 is DFQATT and CDR2 SNEGSKA (reference sequence).

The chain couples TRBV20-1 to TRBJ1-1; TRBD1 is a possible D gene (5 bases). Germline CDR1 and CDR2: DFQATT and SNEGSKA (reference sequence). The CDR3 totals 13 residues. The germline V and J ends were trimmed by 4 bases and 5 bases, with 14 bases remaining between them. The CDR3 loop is CSANPQGGTEAFF. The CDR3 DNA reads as TGCAGTGCTAATCCGCAGGGAGGAACTGAAGCTTTCTTT.

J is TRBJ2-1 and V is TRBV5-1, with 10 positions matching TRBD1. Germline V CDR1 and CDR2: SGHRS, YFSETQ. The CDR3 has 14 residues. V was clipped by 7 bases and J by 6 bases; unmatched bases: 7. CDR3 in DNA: TGCGCCAGCCAACCCGGGACAGGGGCCAATGAGCAGTTCTTC. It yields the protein CASQPGTGANEQFF.

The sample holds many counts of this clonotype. The CDR3 region is CASSFRVPLGNTEAFF. The CDR3 DNA sequence: TGTGCCAGCAGTTTCCGAGTACCACTTGGGAACACTGAAGCTTTCTTT. V and J are TRBV6-2 or TRBV6-3 and TRBJ1-1; D gene uncertain. The CDR3 runs to 16 residues. Germline-derived CDR1 and CDR2 are MNHEY and SVGEGT. Trimming stripped 4 bases from V and 1 base from J, with 16 bases between.

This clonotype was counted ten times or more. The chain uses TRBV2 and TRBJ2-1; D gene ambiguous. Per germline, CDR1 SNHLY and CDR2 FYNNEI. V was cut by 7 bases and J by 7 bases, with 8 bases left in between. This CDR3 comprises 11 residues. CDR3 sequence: CASNWHNEQFF. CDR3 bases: TGTGCCAGCAATTGGCATAATGAGCAGTTCTTC.

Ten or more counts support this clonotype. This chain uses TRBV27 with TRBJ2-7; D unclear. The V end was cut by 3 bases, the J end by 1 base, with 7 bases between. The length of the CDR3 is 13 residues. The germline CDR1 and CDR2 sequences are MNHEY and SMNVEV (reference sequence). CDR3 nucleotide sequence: TGTGCCAGCAGTTTGTCGCAGTCCTACGAGCAGTACTTC. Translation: CASSLSQSYEQYF.

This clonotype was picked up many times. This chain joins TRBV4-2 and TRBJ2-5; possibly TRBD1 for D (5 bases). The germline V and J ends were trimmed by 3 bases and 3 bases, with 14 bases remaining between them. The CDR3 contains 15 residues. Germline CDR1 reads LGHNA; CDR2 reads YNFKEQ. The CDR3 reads CASSHDLTGEETQYF. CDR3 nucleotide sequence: TGTGCCAGCAGCCATGACCTAACAGGAGAAGAGACCCAGTACTTC.

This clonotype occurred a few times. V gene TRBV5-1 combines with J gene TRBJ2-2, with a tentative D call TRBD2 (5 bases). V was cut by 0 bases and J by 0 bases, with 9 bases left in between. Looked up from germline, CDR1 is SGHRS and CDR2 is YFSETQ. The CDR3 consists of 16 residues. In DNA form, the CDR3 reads TGCGCCAGCAGCTTGGGGACTGTATCGAACACCGGGGAGCTGTTTTTT. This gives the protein CASSLGTVSNTGELFF.

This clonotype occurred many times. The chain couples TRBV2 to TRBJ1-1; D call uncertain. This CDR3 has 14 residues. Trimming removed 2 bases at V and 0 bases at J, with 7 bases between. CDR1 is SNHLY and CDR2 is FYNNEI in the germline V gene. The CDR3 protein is CASSETAMNTEAFF. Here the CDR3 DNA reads TGTGCCAGCAGTGAAACGGCCATGAACACTGAAGCTTTCTTT. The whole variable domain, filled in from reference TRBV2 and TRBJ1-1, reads EPEVTQTPSHQVTQMGQEVILRCVPISNHLYFYWYRQILGQKVEFLVSFYNNEISEKSEIFDDQFSVERPDGSNFTLKIRSTKLEDSAMYFCASSETAMNTEAFFGQGTRLTVV.

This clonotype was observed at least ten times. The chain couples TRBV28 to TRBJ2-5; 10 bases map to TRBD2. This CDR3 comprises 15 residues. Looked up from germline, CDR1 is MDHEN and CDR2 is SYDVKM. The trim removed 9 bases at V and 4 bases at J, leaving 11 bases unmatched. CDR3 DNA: TGTGCCAGTCGGGTAGCGGGAGGCGGGCGAGAGACCCAGTACTTC. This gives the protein CASRVAGGGRETQYF.

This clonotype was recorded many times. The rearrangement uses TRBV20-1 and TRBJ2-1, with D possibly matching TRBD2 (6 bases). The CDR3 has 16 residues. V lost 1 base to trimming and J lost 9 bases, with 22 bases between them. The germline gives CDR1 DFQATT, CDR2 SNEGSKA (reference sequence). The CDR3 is CSARGLRRGGVVEQFF. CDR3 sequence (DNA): TGCAGTGCTAGAGGCCTCCGGCGGGGTGGGGTCGTTGAGCAGTTCTTC.

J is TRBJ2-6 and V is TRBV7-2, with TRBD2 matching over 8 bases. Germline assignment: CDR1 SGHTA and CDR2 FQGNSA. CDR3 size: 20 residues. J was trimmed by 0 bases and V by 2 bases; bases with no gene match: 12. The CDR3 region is CASSLRGLAGFSSGANVLTF. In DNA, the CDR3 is TGTGCCAGCAGCTTACGCGGATTAGCGGGGTTTAGCTCTGGGGCCAACGTCCTGACTTTC.

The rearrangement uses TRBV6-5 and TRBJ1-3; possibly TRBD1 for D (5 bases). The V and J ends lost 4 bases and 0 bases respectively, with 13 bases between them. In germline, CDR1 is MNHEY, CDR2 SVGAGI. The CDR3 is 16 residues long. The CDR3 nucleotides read TGTGCCAGCAGTTTTGGGGGACCGAGCTCTGGAAACACCATATATTTT. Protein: CASSFGGPSSGNTIYF.

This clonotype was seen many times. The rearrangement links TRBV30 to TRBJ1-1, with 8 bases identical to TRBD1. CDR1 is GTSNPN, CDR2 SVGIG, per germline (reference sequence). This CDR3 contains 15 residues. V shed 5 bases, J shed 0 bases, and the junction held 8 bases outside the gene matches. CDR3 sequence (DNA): TGTGCCTGGTCCGACAGGGGTGGCGTGAACACTGAAGCTTTCTTT. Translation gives CAWSDRGGVNTEAFF. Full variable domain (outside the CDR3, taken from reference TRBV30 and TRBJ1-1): SQTIHQWPATLVQPVGSPLSLECTVEGTSNPNLYWYRQAAGRGLQLLFYSVGIGQISSEVPQNLSASRPQDRQFILSSKKLLLSDSGFYLCAWSDRGGVNTEAFFGQGTRLTVV.

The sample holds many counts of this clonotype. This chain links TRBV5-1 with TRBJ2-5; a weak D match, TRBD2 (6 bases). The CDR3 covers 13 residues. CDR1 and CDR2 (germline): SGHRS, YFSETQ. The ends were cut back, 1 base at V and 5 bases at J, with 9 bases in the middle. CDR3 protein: CASSLRGTETQYF. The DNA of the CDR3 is TGCGCCAGCAGCTTGCGGGGGACGGAGACCCAGTACTTC.

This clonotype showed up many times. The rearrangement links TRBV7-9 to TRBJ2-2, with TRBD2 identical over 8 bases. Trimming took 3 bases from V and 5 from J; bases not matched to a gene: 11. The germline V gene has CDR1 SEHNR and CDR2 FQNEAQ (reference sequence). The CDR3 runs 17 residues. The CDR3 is CASSFTGTRRRTGELFF. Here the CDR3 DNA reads TGTGCCAGCAGCTTCACCGGGACTAGAAGACGGACCGGGGAGCTGTTTTTT.

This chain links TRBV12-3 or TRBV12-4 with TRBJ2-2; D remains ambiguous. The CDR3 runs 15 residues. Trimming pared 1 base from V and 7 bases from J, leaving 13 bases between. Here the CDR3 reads CASSLGRRFGGELFF. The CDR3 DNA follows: TGTGCCAGCAGTTTAGGTAGAAGATTTGGCGGGGAGCTGTTTTTT.